These 30 T cell receptor beta chains were all obtained from the same sample, sequenced in a study of blood T cell repertoires in COVID-19. The data were produced by immunoSEQ multiplex PCR, yet TCRdb's version contains in-frame clones alone and is incomplete. The table lists a few hundred thousand clones, approximately 89% of them singletons. The source material was PBMCs or T cells enriched from blood (not recorded which). These receptors were obtained from a woman in her fifties or sixties who had been exposed to COVID-19.

J is TRBJ2-7 and V is TRBV4-1; possible D gene TRBD1, 5 bases. With 1 base removed from V and 1 base from J, the gap between germline ends came to 17 bases. The CDR3 length is 17 residues. CDR1 MGHRA and CDR2 YSYEKL come from the germline V gene. The CDR3 DNA reads TGCGCCAGCAGCCAAGTCTTTCAGGGAAGGGAATCCTACGAGCAGTACTTC. Protein: CASSQVFQGRESYEQYF.

The chain combines TRBV12-2 with TRBJ2-2; TRBD2, the table's D call, was not compared with the DNA. TRBV12-2 is annotated as a pseudogene. The CDR3 contains 13 residues. This CDR3 reads CASRPGSTGELFF. The DNA for the CDR3 is TGTGCAAGTCGCCCCGGGTCTACCGGGGAGCTGTTTTTT.

The chain has TRBV11-3 and TRBJ2-1; 9 bases fit TRBD2. CDR1 is SGHNT, CDR2 YENEEA, per germline. The CDR3 totals 15 residues. V trimming: 5 bases; J trimming: 8 bases; junction bases outside the gene matches: 10. This chain's CDR3 is CASSLRGGAFYEQFF. DNA for the CDR3: TGTGCCAGCAGCCTTCGCGGGGGGGCTTTCTATGAGCAGTTCTTC.

The chain employs TRBV5-8 and TRBJ1-5; 9 nucleotides agree with TRBD1. Germline V gene lookup returns CDR1 SGHTS and CDR2 YDEGEE. V was pared by 3 bases and J by 5 bases, with 9 bases of the junction left unmatched. The CDR3 is 16 amino acids. The CDR3 loop reads CASSWDLGQGDQPQHF. CDR3 DNA sequence: TGTGCCAGCAGCTGGGACCTGGGACAGGGAGATCAGCCCCAGCATTTT.

The J gene is TRBJ1-4, the V gene TRBV2; D is ambiguous. This CDR3 comprises 13 residues. Germline V gives CDR1 SNHLY, CDR2 FYNNEI. V was cut by 1 base and J by 10 bases, with 10 bases left in between. The CDR3 region has the DNA TGTGCCAGCAGTGAAGGGTCGGGTCGAAAACTGTTTTTT. This translates into CASSEGSGRKLFF.

The sample holds a few counts of this clone. V gene TRBV2 combines with J gene TRBJ1-4, with D tentatively TRBD1 (5 bases). The CDR3 totals 14 residues. Between the trimmed V and J ends, which lost 4 bases and 7 bases, there was a span of 13 bases. Germline CDR1 SNHLY, CDR2 FYNNEI. In DNA form, the CDR3 reads TGTGCCAGCAGTGCCCTGGGGGGAGGTGAAAAACTGTTTTTT. It encodes CASSALGGGEKLFF.

This chain links TRBV9 with TRBJ2-2; 8 bases align to TRBD2. Germline V gene sequence: CDR1 SGDLS, CDR2 YYNGEE. The CDR3 runs to 16 residues. The trim removed 3 bases at V and 6 bases at J, leaving 10 bases unmatched. In DNA form, the CDR3 reads TGTGCCAGCAGCGACTCATCGGGACTAGGGGCCGGGGAGCTGTTTTTT. Its translation is CASSDSSGLGAGELFF.

This chain uses TRBV3-1 (or the pseudogene TRBV3-2) with TRBJ2-5; D possibly corresponds to TRBD1 (5 bases). Trimming took off 1 base at V and 7 bases at J, with 13 bases between the two ends. The germline gives CDR1 LGHDT, CDR2 YNNKEL (reference sequence). The CDR3 spans 14 residues. For the CDR3, the DNA is TGTGCCAGCAGCCAAGGGGGCCCATTGGGGACCCAGTACTTC. It translates to CASSQGGPLGTQYF.

The chain carries TRBV19 and TRBJ2-4; possible D gene TRBD2, 5 bases. The CDR3 is made up of 13 amino acids. Germline CDR1 LNHDA, CDR2 SQIVND (reference sequence). V was trimmed by 1 base and J by 8 bases, leaving 9 bases between them. CDR3: CASSIAMGDIQYF. The CDR3 DNA follows: TGTGCCAGTAGTATAGCGATGGGAGACATTCAGTACTTC.

As DNA, the CDR3 is TGTGCCAGCAGAATAGCGGGGGGGGTCAAGACCCAGTACTTC. It is translated as CASRIAGGVKTQYF. This chain joins TRBV2 and TRBJ2-5; 11 bases match TRBD2. J was trimmed by 6 bases and V by 6 bases; bases with no gene match: 6. The CDR3 runs 14 residues. Germline V gene lookup returns CDR1 SNHLY and CDR2 FYNNEI.

The CDR3 coding sequence is TGTGCCAGCAGTTTTGCAGGGATCGACAATCAGCCCCAGCATTTT. Translating gives CASSFAGIDNQPQHF. The chain is built from TRBV27 and TRBJ1-5, with D perhaps TRBD1 (5 bases). The germline gives CDR1 MNHEY, CDR2 SMNVEV (reference sequence). CDR3 length: 15 residues. V was cut by 3 bases and J by 3 bases, with 12 bases left in between.

The chain employs TRBV29-1 and TRBJ1-1; TRBD1 is a possible D gene (5 bases). This CDR3 contains 14 residues. V gave up 1 base and J gave up 1 base, with 10 bases separating them. CDR1 is SQVTM, CDR2 ANQGSEA, per germline. CDR3 sequence reads: CSVEAGSSNTEAFF. The DNA for the CDR3 is TGCAGCGTTGAAGCAGGGTCTTCGAACACTGAAGCTTTCTTT.

The J gene is TRBJ1-1, the V gene TRBV2, with D hard to call. Germline loops: CDR1 SNHLY, CDR2 FYNNEI. This CDR3 region has 15 residues. Between the trimmed V and J ends, which lost 0 bases and 4 bases, there was a span of 12 bases. CDR3 bases: TGTGCCAGCAGTGAAGCTGGGCAGATCAGCACTGAAGCTTTCTTT. It specifies CASSEAGQISTEAFF.

As DNA, the CDR3 is TGTGCCAGCAGTTTAATAGGGGACCAAGAGACCCAGTACTTC. Translating gives CASSLIGDQETQYF. The chain combines TRBV28 with TRBJ2-5; possible D gene TRBD1, 5 bases. Germline CDR1 is MDHEN and CDR2 is SYDVKM. This CDR3 has 14 residues. Trimming cost V 2 bases and J 0 bases, with 7 bases left between them.

The chain links TRBV19 to TRBJ1-1; TRBD1 is a possible D gene (6 bases). This CDR3 comprises 17 residues. Trimming removed 6 bases from V and 1 base from J, with 21 bases in between. Germline V gene sequence: CDR1 LNHDA, CDR2 SQIVND (reference sequence). This CDR3 reads CASRIVGQRGGNTEAFF. In nucleotides, the CDR3 is TGTGCCAGTAGAATCGTGGGTCAGAGGGGGGGGAACACTGAAGCTTTCTTT.

This clone came up once. The chain couples TRBV27 to TRBJ2-5; 9 nucleotides line up with TRBD2. The CDR3 is 16 amino acids. Germline V gene sequence: CDR1 MNHEY, CDR2 SMNVEV (reference sequence). With V trimmed by 6 bases and J by 5 bases, 13 bases remained unmatched. The CDR3 DNA sequence: TGTGCCAGCAGCCGAAGACTAGCGGACATCCAGGAGACCCAGTACTTC. Protein: CASSRRLADIQETQYF.

CDR3 sequence: CASRYGTEEAFF. Written as DNA, the CDR3 is TGTGCCAGCAGATATGGGACAGAAGAAGCTTTCTTT. This chain joins TRBV11-2 and TRBJ1-1; 7 nucleotides align to TRBD1. Trimming at V came to 6 bases and at J to 8 bases, leaving 6 bases not matched to a gene. Looked up from germline, CDR1 is SGHAT and CDR2 is FQNNGV. CDR3 size: 12 residues.

The V call is TRBV19, the J call TRBJ2-7; D may be TRBD2 (6 bases). CDR3 length equals 14 residues. Trimming pared 6 bases from V and 0 bases from J, leaving 12 bases between. CDR1 is LNHDA, CDR2 SQIVND, per germline (reference sequence). CDR3 protein: CASSPGLRSYEQYF. DNA of the CDR3: TGTGCCAGTAGCCCGGGACTGCGCTCCTACGAGCAGTACTTC.

This chain joins TRBV24-1 and TRBJ2-3, with D tentatively TRBD1 (6 bases). The CDR3 is 14 residues long. Germline-derived CDR1 and CDR2 are KGHDR and SFDVKD. The V and J ends lost 2 bases and 8 bases respectively, with 13 bases between them. This CDR3 is CATSDSDRIGTQYF. The CDR3, as DNA: TGTGCCACCAGTGATTCCGACAGGATTGGTACGCAGTATTTT.

The chain is built from TRBV10-3 and TRBJ2-2, with D tentatively TRBD2 (7 bases). Per the germline V gene, CDR1 is ENHRY and CDR2 is SYGVKD. There are 15 residues in the CDR3. Trimming shortened V by 6 bases and J by 0 bases, and 11 bases separated the two germline ends. The CDR3 protein is CAISGGGSNTGELFF. In DNA form, the CDR3 reads TGTGCCATCAGCGGCGGGGGCTCGAACACCGGGGAGCTGTTTTTT.

This clone was found once. The V gene is TRBV5-1, the J gene TRBJ2-1, with D possibly matching TRBD1 (6 bases). The CDR3 spans 16 residues. V lost 1 base to trimming and J lost 5 bases, with 16 bases between them. Germline CDR1 reads SGHRS; CDR2 reads YFSETQ. The CDR3 here is CASSLYGARGHNEQFF. Written as DNA, the CDR3 is TGCGCCAGCAGCTTGTACGGGGCCAGGGGACACAATGAGCAGTTCTTC.

This clone was detected only a few times. The V and J genes are TRBV18 and TRBJ1-3; TRBD1 matches 8 bases. This CDR3 has 18 residues. Looked up from germline, CDR1 is KGHSH and CDR2 is LQKENI. Trimming took 3 bases from V and 0 from J; bases not matched to a gene: 10. CDR3 in DNA: TGTGCCAGCTCACCCCTCGGGACAGGCCCCGTCTCTGGAAACACCATATATTTT. The encoded protein is CASSPLGTGPVSGNTIYF.

This chain connects TRBV6-2 or TRBV6-3 to TRBJ1-6, with 9 bases identical to TRBD1. V lost 1 base to trimming and J lost 6 bases; unmatched junction nucleotides: 1. The CDR3 contains 15 residues. Germline CDR1 and CDR2: MNHEY and SVGEGT. The CDR3 loop reads CASSYLGQGNSPLHF. DNA of the CDR3: TGTGCCAGCAGTTACTTGGGACAGGGTAATTCACCCCTCCACTTT.

The rearrangement links TRBV7-2 to TRBJ2-6; D is unresolved. The CDR3 is made up of 17 amino acids. V lost 1 base and J 0 bases, leaving 10 bases between the germline ends. CDR1 and CDR2 from the germline V gene are SGHTA and FQGNSA. The CDR3 loop reads CASSLELHLSGANVLTF. The CDR3 bases are TGTGCCAGCAGCTTAGAATTACATCTCTCTGGGGCCAACGTCCTGACTTTC.

The chain employs TRBV5-4 and TRBJ2-5; perhaps TRBD2 as D (5 bases). Germline V lookup: CDR1 SGHNT, CDR2 YYREEE (reference sequence). CDR3 size: 14 residues. Trimming left V 5 bases short and J 3 bases short, with 14 bases between. CDR3 DNA sequence: TGTGCCAGCAGTGAGGATAGGACTGAAGAGACCCAGTACTTC. Protein: CASSEDRTEETQYF. The whole variable domain, remainder taken from reference TRBV5-4 and TRBJ2-5, is ETGVTQSPTHLIKTRGQQVTLRCSSQSGHNTVSWYQQALGQGPQFIFQYYREEENGRGNFPPRFSGLQFPNYSSELNVNALELDDSALYLCASSEDRTEETQYFGPGTRLLVL.

This clone has only a few counts. The chain has TRBV19 and TRBJ1-5; weak D call: TRBD1 (5 bases). The V gene lost 7 bases and the J gene lost 0 bases, with 16 bases spanning the gap. This CDR3 contains 16 residues. Germline assignment: CDR1 LNHDA and CDR2 SQIVND (reference sequence). The CDR3 bases are TGTGCCAGTATCGCCGGAGGGACTTATAGCAATCAGCCCCAGCATTTT. It yields the protein CASIAGGTYSNQPQHF.

The chain employs TRBV29-1 and TRBJ2-3; TRBD1 matches 10 bases. V lost 7 bases and J lost 4; bases outside the gene matches: 8. This CDR3 comprises 14 residues. Germline lookup yields CDR1 SQVTM and CDR2 ANQGSEA. The DNA of the CDR3 is TGCAGCGCGAACTTAGACAGGGGGCCAGATACGCAGTATTTT. Its protein product is CSANLDRGPDTQYF.

The V gene is TRBV4-1, the J gene TRBJ1-5; possibly TRBD1 for D (5 bases). CDR3 size: 17 residues. V was pared by 1 base and J by 0 bases, with 13 bases between. Germline V gives CDR1 MGHRA, CDR2 YSYEKL. The CDR3 region is CASSQGLGGVSNQPQHF. The CDR3 DNA sequence: TGCGCCAGCAGCCAAGGCCTGGGGGGAGTTAGCAATCAGCCCCAGCATTTT.

The V and J genes are TRBV3-1 (or the pseudogene TRBV3-2) and TRBJ1-2; weak D call: TRBD1 (5 bases). CDR1 is LGHDT and CDR2 is YNNKEL in the germline V gene (reference sequence). Trimming took off 3 bases at V and 3 bases at J, with 11 bases between the two ends. This CDR3 is built from 14 residues. The CDR3 DNA follows: TGTGCCAGCAGCCACAGGGAGGGAGACTATGGCTACACCTTC. Translated, it gives CASSHREGDYGYTF.

The V gene is TRBV10-3, the J gene TRBJ2-7; 7 positions match TRBD2. J gave up 4 bases and V 7 bases, and 10 bases lay outside the gene matches. The germline CDR1 and CDR2 sequences are ENHRY and SYGVKD. The CDR3 runs 14 residues. CDR3 DNA sequence: TGTGCCATCAAGGGGAACGCGGGGGAGTACGAGCAGTACTTC. Translation gives CAIKGNAGEYEQYF.